This T cell receptor beta chain appears in the sequencing data of a study of blood T cell repertoires in COVID-19. Germline V gives CDR1 LNHDA, CDR2 SQIVND (reference sequence). CDR3 size: 15 residues. The ends were cut back, 10 bases at V and 4 bases at J, with 19 bases in the middle. Authors' data handling: Reference gene primer amplification gave estimated nucleated cell counts. Using immunoSEQ multiplex PCR, the repertoire was profiled, and TCRdb retains in-frame clones only, with some absent. Clone size and V and J calls were adopted from that table, with D and trimming inferred from the DNA. The repertoire holds a few hundred thousand clones, with 60% to 75% as singletons.

The chain carries TRBV19 and TRBJ1-4, with D uncertain. This sequence was found in a woman of 80 years or more with acute or convalescent COVID-19. What was sequenced was peripheral blood. The CDR3 bases are TGTGCCACCTCAATTGGGTTGACGGGTAATGAAAAACTGTTTTTT. Translating it yields CATSIGLTGNEKLFF.